Described below is a single T cell receptor beta chain sequence and its context. Clones were read by immunoSEQ multiplex PCR, and TCRdb kept only the in-frame ones, dropping some. The sample records about 46,000 clones, about 89% being singletons. This entry is derived from a study of blood T cell repertoires in COVID-19. The wider study: Acute and convalescent COVID-19 specimens originated in the United States, Italy and Spain. PBMCs, B-cell-depleted T cells, or T cells provided the cDNA or gDNA that made up the material.

The germline V gene encodes CDR1 LGHDT and CDR2 YNNKEL (reference sequence). With 0 bases removed from V and 5 bases from J, the gap between germline ends came to 4 bases. CDR3 length equals 13 residues. The chain recombines TRBV3-1 (or the pseudogene TRBV3-2) with TRBJ2-2; D unresolved. The receptor's source is a man in his sixties with active or convalescent COVID-19. Sequencing was carried out using peripheral blood. The CDR3, as DNA: TGTGCCAGCAGCCAAGATCTGACCGGGGAGCTGTTTTTT. Protein sequence: CASSQDLTGELFF.